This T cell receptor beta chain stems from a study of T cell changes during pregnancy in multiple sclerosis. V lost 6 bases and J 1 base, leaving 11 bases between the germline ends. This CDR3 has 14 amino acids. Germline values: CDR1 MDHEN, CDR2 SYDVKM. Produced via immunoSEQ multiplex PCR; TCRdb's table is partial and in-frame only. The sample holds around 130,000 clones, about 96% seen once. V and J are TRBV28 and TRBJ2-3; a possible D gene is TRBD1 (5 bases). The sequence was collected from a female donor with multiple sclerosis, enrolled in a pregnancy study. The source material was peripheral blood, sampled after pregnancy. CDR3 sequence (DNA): TGTGCCAGCAGGCCTCCCAGGGGCACAGATACGCAGTATTTT. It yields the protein CASRPPRGTDTQYF.